The next 9 T cell receptor beta chains were all read from a single sample in a study of blood T cell repertoires in COVID-19 (TCRdb year 2020). Libraries were made using the immunoSEQ multiplex PCR assay. TCRdb carries this immuneACCESS record with in-frame sequences only. Its versions omit some clonotypes, under half of them owing to an unresolved V gene in the studies checked, with the rest unexplained. The sample records roughly 500,000 clones, approximately 88% of which are singletons. The top ten clonotypes cover 1.5% to 2% of the sample. Source material: PBMCs or T cells enriched from blood (not recorded which). These TCRs come from a woman aged 35 to 49 who had recovered from COVID-19.

This chain links TRBV5-8 with TRBJ2-1, with 7 bases fitting TRBD2. J was trimmed by 6 bases and V by 0 bases; bases with no gene match: 3. CDR1 is SGHTS and CDR2 is YDEGEE in the germline V gene. This CDR3 spans 14 amino acids. CDR3 in amino acids: CASSLVGRGNEQFF. In DNA, the CDR3 is TGTGCCAGCAGCTTGGTTGGGAGGGGCAATGAGCAGTTCTTC.

This clone was seen once. The rearrangement uses TRBV4-1 and TRBJ1-1; 7 bases are a match to TRBD1. From germline, CDR1 is MGHRA and CDR2 YSYEKL. J lost 7 bases, V lost 4 bases, and 12 bases had no gene match. The CDR3 is made up of 15 amino acids. Here the CDR3 reads CASSPKGTAMIEAFF. DNA for the CDR3: TGCGCCAGCAGCCCAAAAGGGACAGCCATGATTGAAGCTTTCTTT.

The chain employs TRBV3-1 (or the pseudogene TRBV3-2) and TRBJ2-1; unclear D gene. The V end lost 7 bases, the J end lost 0 bases, and 22 bases lay between the germline ends. CDR1 and CDR2 (germline): LGHDT, YNNKEL (reference sequence). The CDR3 contains 18 residues. The CDR3 sequence: CASTLFDLVLSSYNEQFF. The CDR3 DNA sequence: TGTGCCAGCACCCTTTTCGATCTAGTCTTAAGCTCCTACAATGAGCAGTTCTTC.

Here the CDR3 reads CASSSTGTHNEQFF. CDR3 bases: TGCGCCAGCAGCTCTACCGGGACTCATAATGAGCAGTTCTTC. The rearrangement links TRBV4-3 to TRBJ2-1; D possibly corresponds to TRBD2 (6 bases). The CDR3 is 14 residues long. Trimming stripped 5 bases from V and 7 bases from J, with 15 bases between. CDR1 LGHNA and CDR2 YSLEER come from the germline V gene.

This chain connects TRBV4-1 to TRBJ2-7, with 11 bases lining up with TRBD2. Germline V CDR1 and CDR2: MGHRA, YSYEKL. Trimming at V came to 1 base and at J to 5 bases, leaving 4 bases not matched to a gene. The CDR3 is 15 residues long. The CDR3 is CASSQALAGVNEQYF. In DNA form, the CDR3 reads TGCGCCAGCAGCCAAGCACTAGCGGGAGTCAACGAGCAGTACTTC.

This clone appeared a single time. V and J are TRBV14 and TRBJ2-7; TRBD2 aligns across 10 bases. Germline V lookup: CDR1 SGHDN, CDR2 FVKESK. Losses at the gene ends were 0 bases for V and 3 bases for J; bases not matched to a gene: 5. The CDR3 runs 16 residues. The CDR3 protein is CASSQDMSSGSYEQYF. In nucleotides, the CDR3 is TGTGCCAGCAGCCAAGATATGTCTAGCGGGAGCTACGAGCAGTACTTC. The entire variable domain, with the rest obtained from reference TRBV14 and TRBJ2-7, is as follows: EAGVTQFPSHSVIEKGQTVTLRCDPISGHDNLYWYRRVMGKEIKFLLHFVKESKQDESGMPNNRFLAERTGGTYSTLKVQPAELEDSGVYFCASSQDMSSGSYEQYFGPGTRLTVT.

The chain links TRBV7-9 to TRBJ1-2; no reliable D call. V was shortened by 4 bases and J by 6 bases, with 15 bases between the two germline ends. Germline assignment: CDR1 SEHNR and CDR2 FQNEAQ (reference sequence). There are 14 residues in the CDR3. The CDR3 loop reads CASSSETPFHGYTF. CDR3 nucleotide sequence: TGTGCCAGCAGCTCCGAGACACCTTTTCATGGCTACACCTTC.

This rearrangement joins TRBV30 to TRBJ2-5; 7 nucleotides agree with TRBD1. With V trimmed by 7 bases and J by 5 bases, 4 bases remained unmatched. There are 11 residues in the CDR3. Germline V gene data show CDR1 as GTSNPN and CDR2 as SVGIG (reference sequence). The CDR3 sequence: CASRGHETQYF. DNA for the CDR3: TGTGCCTCGAGGGGGCACGAGACCCAGTACTTC.

This clone was seen a handful of times. The chain joins TRBV19 to TRBJ2-3, with 7 bases matching TRBD1. Germline V gives CDR1 LNHDA, CDR2 SQIVND (reference sequence). Trimming took 10 bases from V and 6 from J; bases not matched to a gene: 13. CDR3 size: 14 residues. CDR3 bases: TGTGCCACACAACGAGACAGGGTCTCCGATACGCAGTATTTT. Translation gives CATQRDRVSDTQYF. Together with reference TRBV19 and TRBJ2-3, the CDR3 gives the full variable domain: DGGITQSPKYLFRKEGQNVTLSCEQNLNHDAMYWYRQDPGQGLRLIYYSQIVNDFQKGDIAEGYSVSREKKESFPLTVTSAQKNPTAFYLCATQRDRVSDTQYFGPGTRLTVL.